Sequencing of this T cell receptor (beta chain) was carried out in a study of T cells in narcolepsy. Study observations and caveats: Same-patient CSF and blood CD4+ T cell clonotypes included HCRT-specific and TRIB2-specific autoreactive ones.

The protocol was immunoSEQ multiplex PCR, while the TCRdb copy is restricted to in-frame clones and leaves out a portion. The data show more than 30,000 clones, under 85% seen once. J gave up 0 bases and V 4 bases, and 4 bases lay outside the gene matches. Germline V CDR1 and CDR2: SGHNT, YYREEE (reference sequence). This CDR3 region has 15 residues. As concerns this clone: Antigen: not known.

This chain uses TRBV5-4 with TRBJ1-3; TRBD1 aligns across 7 bases. The sequence was collected from a human donor with narcolepsy. Sequencing was carried out using CD45RA- memory CD4+ T cells from PBMCs. The CDR3 protein is CASSPGQYSGNTIYF. DNA of the CDR3: TGTGCCAGCAGCCCGGGACAGTACTCTGGAAACACCATATATTTT.